The T cell receptor beta chain described here comes from a study of Tregs in tolerant kidney transplant recipients. With respect to this clone: Its antigen is still unknown.

Some clones are missing from TCRdb's copy, which holds only in-frame ones; the method was immunoSEQ multiplex PCR. The sample lists about 8,300 clones; about 34% were seen once. Broader study findings: Activated donor B cell expansion appeared to reveal the most relevant donor-specific TCRbeta repertoire. This study did not directly address biological reproducibility. The small number of patients limits these findings pending further validation. In tolerant patients, donor-specific Tregs outgrew total Tregs, suggesting antigen-driven expansion.

This CDR3 contains 16 residues. Trimming pared 1 base from V and 0 bases from J, leaving 13 bases between. Germline V gives CDR1 SGHAT, CDR2 FQDESV (reference sequence). CFSE-labeled recipient PBMCs were cultured more than 5 days with irradiated graft donor PBMCs, then FACS-sorted. Sequenced here: CD8+ T cells from blood cultured with allogeneic cells, sampled before the transplant. J is TRBJ2-7 and V is TRBV11-1; D is possibly TRBD2 (6 bases). The source is a human patient who received a combined kidney and bone marrow transplant. CDR3 sequence reads: CASSLGSGSLSYEQYF. The CDR3 DNA is TGTGCCAGCAGCTTAGGTTCCGGGAGTCTCTCCTACGAGCAGTACTTC.